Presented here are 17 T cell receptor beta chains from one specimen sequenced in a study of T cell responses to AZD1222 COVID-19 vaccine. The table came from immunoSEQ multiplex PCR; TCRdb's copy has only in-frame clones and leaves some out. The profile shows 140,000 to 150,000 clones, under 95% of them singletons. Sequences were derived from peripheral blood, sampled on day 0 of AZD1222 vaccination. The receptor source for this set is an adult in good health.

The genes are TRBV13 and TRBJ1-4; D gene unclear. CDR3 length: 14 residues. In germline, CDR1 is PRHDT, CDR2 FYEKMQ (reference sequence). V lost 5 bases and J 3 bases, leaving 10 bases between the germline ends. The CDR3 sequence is CASSAWSANEKLFF. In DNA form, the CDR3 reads TGTGCCAGCAGCGCGTGGTCGGCTAATGAAAAACTGTTTTTT. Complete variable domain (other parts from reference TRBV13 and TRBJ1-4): AAGVIQSPRHLIKEKRETATLKCYPIPRHDTVYWYQQGPGQDPQFLISFYEKMQSDKGSIPDRFSAQQFSDYHSELNMSSLELGDSALYFCASSAWSANEKLFFGSGTQLSVL.

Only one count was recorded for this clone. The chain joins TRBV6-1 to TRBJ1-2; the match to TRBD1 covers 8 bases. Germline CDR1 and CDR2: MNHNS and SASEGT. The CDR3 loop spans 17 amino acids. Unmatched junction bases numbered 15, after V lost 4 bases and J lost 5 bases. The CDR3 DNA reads TGTGCCAGCAGTGTGTCCCTTTACGGACAGGGAAGATATGGCTACACCTTC. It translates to CASSVSLYGQGRYGYTF.

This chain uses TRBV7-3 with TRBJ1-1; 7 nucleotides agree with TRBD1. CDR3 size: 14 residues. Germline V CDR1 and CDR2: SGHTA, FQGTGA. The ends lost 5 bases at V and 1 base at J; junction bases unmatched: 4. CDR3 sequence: CASSEAGGNTEAFF. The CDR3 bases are TGTGCCAGCAGCGAAGCAGGGGGGAACACTGAAGCTTTCTTT.

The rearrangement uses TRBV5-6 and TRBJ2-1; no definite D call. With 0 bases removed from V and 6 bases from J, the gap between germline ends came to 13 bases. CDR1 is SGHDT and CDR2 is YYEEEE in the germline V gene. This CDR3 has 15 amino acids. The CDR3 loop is CASSLESYGANEQFF. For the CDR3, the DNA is TGTGCCAGCAGCTTGGAGTCGTATGGTGCCAATGAGCAGTTCTTC.

The CDR3 reads CASSRDSGVRGSYEQYF. The CDR3 DNA is TGTGCCAGCAGCCGGGACTCGGGGGTGCGGGGGTCCTACGAGCAGTACTTC. The genes are TRBV7-9 and TRBJ2-7; TRBD2 matches 7 bases. There are 17 residues in the CDR3. Trimming removed 5 bases from V and 1 base from J; junction bases left unmatched: 14. The V gene's germline CDR1 is SEHNR and CDR2 FQNEAQ (reference sequence).

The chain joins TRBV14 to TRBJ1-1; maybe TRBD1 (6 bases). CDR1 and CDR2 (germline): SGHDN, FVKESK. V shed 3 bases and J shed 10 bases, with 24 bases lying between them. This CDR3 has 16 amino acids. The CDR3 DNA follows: TGTGCCAGCAGCCACGCACCGGAGGGGGGCAGACGGGCAGCTTTCTTT. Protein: CASSHAPEGGRRAAFF. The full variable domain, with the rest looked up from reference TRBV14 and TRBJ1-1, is EAGVTQFPSHSVIEKGQTVTLRCDPISGHDNLYWYRRVMGKEIKFLLHFVKESKQDESGMPNNRFLAERTGGTYSTLKVQPAELEDSGVYFCASSHAPEGGRRAAFFGQGTRLTVV.

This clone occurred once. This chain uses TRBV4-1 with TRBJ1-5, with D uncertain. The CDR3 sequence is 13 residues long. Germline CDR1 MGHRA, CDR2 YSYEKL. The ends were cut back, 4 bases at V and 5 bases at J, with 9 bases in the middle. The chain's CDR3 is CASSLQEDQPQHF. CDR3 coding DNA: TGCGCCAGCAGCCTTCAGGAGGATCAGCCCCAGCATTTT.

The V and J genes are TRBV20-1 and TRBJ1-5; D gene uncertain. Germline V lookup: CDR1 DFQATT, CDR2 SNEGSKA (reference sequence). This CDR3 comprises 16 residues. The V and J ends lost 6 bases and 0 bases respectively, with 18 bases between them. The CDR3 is CSASLGGAYSNQPQHF. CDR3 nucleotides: TGCAGTGCCAGTCTGGGAGGCGCTTATAGCAATCAGCCCCAGCATTTT.

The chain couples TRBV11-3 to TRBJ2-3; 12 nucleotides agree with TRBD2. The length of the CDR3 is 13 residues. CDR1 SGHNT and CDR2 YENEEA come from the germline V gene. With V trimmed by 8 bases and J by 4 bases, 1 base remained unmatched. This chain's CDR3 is CASSSGGADTQYF. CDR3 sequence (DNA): TGTGCCAGCTCTAGCGGGGGGGCAGATACGCAGTATTTT.

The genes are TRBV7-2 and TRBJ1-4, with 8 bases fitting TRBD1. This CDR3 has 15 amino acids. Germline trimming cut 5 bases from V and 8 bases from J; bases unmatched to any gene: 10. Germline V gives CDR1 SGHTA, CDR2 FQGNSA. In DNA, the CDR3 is TGTGCCAGCAGCCCGGGACAGGCAATGGTCGAAAAACTGTTTTTT. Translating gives CASSPGQAMVEKLFF.

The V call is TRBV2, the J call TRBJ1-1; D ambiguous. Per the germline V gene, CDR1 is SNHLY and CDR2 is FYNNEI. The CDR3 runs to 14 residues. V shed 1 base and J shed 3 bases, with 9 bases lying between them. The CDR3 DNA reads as TGTGCCAGCAGTGAAGGACGTCGGGACACTGAAGCTTTCTTT. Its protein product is CASSEGRRDTEAFF.

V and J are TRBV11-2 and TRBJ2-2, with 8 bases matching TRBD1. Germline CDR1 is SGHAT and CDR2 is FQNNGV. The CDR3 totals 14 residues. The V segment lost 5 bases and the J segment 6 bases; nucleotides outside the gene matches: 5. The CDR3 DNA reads TGTGCCAGCAGCACGGGACAGGTATCCGGGGAGCTGTTTTTT. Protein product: CASSTGQVSGELFF.

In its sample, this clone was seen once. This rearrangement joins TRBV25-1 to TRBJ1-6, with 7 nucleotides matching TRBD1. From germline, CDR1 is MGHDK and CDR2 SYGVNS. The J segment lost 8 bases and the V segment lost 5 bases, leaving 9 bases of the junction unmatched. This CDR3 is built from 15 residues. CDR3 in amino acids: CASSSMDRWDSPLHF. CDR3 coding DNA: TGTGCCAGCAGTTCCATGGACAGGTGGGATTCACCCCTCCACTTT.

CDR3 coding DNA: TGTGCCAGCAGCTTTCTCCGACAGGAAGGCTACACCTTC. This translates into CASSFLRQEGYTF. The J gene is TRBJ1-2, the V gene TRBV7-8; tentative D call: TRBD1 (6 bases). This CDR3 comprises 13 residues. V lost 3 bases to trimming and J lost 8 bases, with 13 bases between them. CDR1 SGHVS and CDR2 FQNEAQ come from the germline V gene.

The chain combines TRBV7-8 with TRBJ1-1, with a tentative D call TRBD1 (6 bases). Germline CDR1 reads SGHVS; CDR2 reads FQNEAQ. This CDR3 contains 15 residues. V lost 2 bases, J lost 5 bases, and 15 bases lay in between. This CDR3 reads CASSLRGGVATEAFF. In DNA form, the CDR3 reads TGTGCCAGCAGCTTACGTGGGGGCGTCGCGACTGAAGCTTTCTTT. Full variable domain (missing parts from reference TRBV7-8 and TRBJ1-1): GAGVSQSPRYKVAKRGQDVALRCDPISGHVSLFWYQQALGQGPEFLTYFQNEAQLDKSGLPSDRFFAERPEGSVSTLKIQRTQQEDSAVYLCASSLRGGVATEAFFGQGTRLTVV.

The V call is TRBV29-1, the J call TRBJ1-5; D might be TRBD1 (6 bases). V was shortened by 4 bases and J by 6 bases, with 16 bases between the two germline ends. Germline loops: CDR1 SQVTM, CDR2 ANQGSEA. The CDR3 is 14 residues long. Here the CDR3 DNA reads TGCAGCGTTGCGAGTGCTGGGGGCAGTCAGCCCCAGCATTTT. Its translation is CSVASAGGSQPQHF. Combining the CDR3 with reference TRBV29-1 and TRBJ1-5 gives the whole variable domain SAVISQKPSRDICQRGTSLTIQCQVDSQVTMMFWYRQQPGQSLTLIATANQGSEATYESGFVIDKFPISRPNLTFSTLTVSNMSPEDSSIYLCSVASAGGSQPQHFGDGTRLSIL.

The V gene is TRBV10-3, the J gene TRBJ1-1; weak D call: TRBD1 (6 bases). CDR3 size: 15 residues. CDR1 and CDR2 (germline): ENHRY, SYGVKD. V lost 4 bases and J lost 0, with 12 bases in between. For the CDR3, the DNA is TGTGCCATCAGTGCGACAGGAGGGGTGAACACTGAAGCTTTCTTT. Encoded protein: CAISATGGVNTEAFF.